This TCR beta chain was identified during a study of T cell responses to AZD1222 COVID-19 vaccine. Study background: Timing groups of about 4 and about 12 weeks for second doses were pooled.

The protocol was immunoSEQ multiplex PCR, while the TCRdb copy is restricted to in-frame clones and leaves out a portion. Of 150,000 or so clones in the sample, under 95% were seen once. Study-wide results and caveats: The sample set comprised mostly white British donors with more females, and clonal diversity was possibly underestimated. Seropositive at baseline were only five or six AZD1222 recipients. Spike as a whole was targeted by vaccine-associated CD4 TCRs, dominant at 160-218 and 743-854.

This CDR3 contains 15 residues. The germline V and J ends were trimmed by 2 bases and 1 base, with 6 bases remaining between them. Germline V gene data show CDR1 as SEHNR and CDR2 as FQNEAQ (reference sequence). Details on this clone: Its antigen remains unknown.

The gene calls are TRBV7-9 and TRBJ2-6, with D unresolved. The TCR comes from an adult in good health. The source material was peripheral blood, sampled on day 0 of AZD1222 vaccination. CDR3 loop: CASSLSESGANVLTF. As DNA, the CDR3 is TGTGCCAGCAGCTTATCGGAATCTGGGGCCAACGTCCTGACTTTC. The full variable domain, with the rest looked up from reference TRBV7-9 and TRBJ2-6, is DTGVSQNPRHKITKRGQNVTFRCDPISEHNRLYWYRQTLGQGPEFLTYFQNEAQLEKSRLLSDRFSAERPKGSFSTLEIQRTEQGDSAMYLCASSLSESGANVLTFGAGSRLTVL.